A selection of T cell receptor beta chains follows, all from one sample in a study of OX40 agonist ivuxolimab in advanced cancers. The data were produced by immunoSEQ multiplex PCR, yet TCRdb's version contains in-frame clones alone and is incomplete. The profile shows around 79,000 clones, under 95% of them singletons. Sequenced here: CD4+ or CD8+ T cells sorted from blood, sampled in a trial of the OX40 agonist ivuxolimab. The source of these receptors is an adult with an advanced solid tumor such as melanoma, head and neck, liver or kidney cancer. Both conserved end residues are part of each CDR3. D genes are given only for firm matches. Clone size is shown for a subset of rows, as once, few, many or a class of expanded clone.

abundance	d_gene	v_gene	j_gene	CDR3nt	CDR3aa
-	-	TRBV27	TRBJ1-1	TGTGCCAGCAGTTTATATATCCGGGCAGGGGATCTGAACACTGAAGCTTTCTTT	CASSLYIRAGDLNTEAFF
-	-	TRBV15	TRBJ2-7	TGTGCCACCAGCAGAACAACTGGAAGACAGGACCCCTACGAGCAGTACTTC	CATSRTTGRQDPYEQYF
few	-	TRBV4-1	TRBJ2-2	TGCGCCAGCAGCCAGTCAGGGGGGACTCGCGGGGAGCTGTTTTTT	CASSQSGGTRGELFF
-	-	TRBV7-2	TRBJ1-1	TGTGCCAGCAGCCCTTTCGGGATCTCCAACACTGAAGCTTTCTTT	CASSPFGISNTEAFF
-	-	TRBV7-9	TRBJ2-1	TGTGCCAGCAGCTCCCTGGGTGGCTTTATGGATGAGCAGTTCTTC	CASSSLGGFMDEQFF
-	-	TRBV9	TRBJ1-3	TGTGCCAGCAGCCTCGGGACCTCTGGAAACACCATATATTTT	CASSLGTSGNTIYF
once	TRBD2	TRBV6-1	TRBJ2-3	TGTGCCTCTAGCGGGGGTTTGACAGATACGCAGTATTTT	CASSGGLTDTQYF
once	-	TRBV2	TRBJ1-2	TGTGCCAGCAGACTTACCGGACAGCTTAACTATGGCTACACCTTC	CASRLTGQLNYGYTF
-	TRBD1	TRBV5-1	TRBJ2-7	TGCGCCAGCAGTCCAAAGACGGGGACAGAGGCCTACGAGCAGTACTTC	CASSPKTGTEAYEQYF
-	-	TRBV5-1	TRBJ2-1	TGCGCCAGCAGCGCGGAGGCCGTCTACAATGAGCAGTTCTTC	CASSAEAVYNEQFF
-	-	TRBV6-5	TRBJ2-7	TGTGCCAGCAGTTACTCCGACGGGTTCTCCTACGAGCAGTACTTC	CASSYSDGFSYEQYF
few	-	TRBV6-1	TRBJ1-5	TGTGCCAGCAGTGAAATAGGTCAGCCCCAGCATTTT	CASSEIGQPQHF
-	TRBD1	TRBV5-5	TRBJ2-1	TGTGCCAGCAGCTCCACAGGGGGCTCCTACAATGAGCAGTTCTTC	CASSSTGGSYNEQFF
-	TRBD1	TRBV19	TRBJ2-7	TGTGCCAGTACCACACAGGGGTCCGGCGAGCAGTACTTC	CASTTQGSGEQYF
-	-	TRBV2	TRBJ2-7	TGTGCCAGCAGCCTGTACCTAGCAGGTGGGCTCGCAACTGGAGAGCAGTACTTC	CASSLYLAGGLATGEQYF
once	-	TRBV6-1	TRBJ1-1	TGTGCCAGCAGTACTACAGGTTTTACTGAAGCTTTCTTT	CASSTTGFTEAFF
few	-	TRBV5-1	TRBJ1-2	TGCGCCAGCAGCTTGCCGGCAGGGGTCGATGGCTACACCTTC	CASSLPAGVDGYTF
-	-	TRBV9	TRBJ2-2	TGTGCCAGCAGCGAAACCGGGGAGCTGTTTTTT	CASSETGELFF
-	TRBD2	TRBV7-9	TRBJ2-3	TGTGCCAGCAGCTCCTCCCGGGGAGCGGGGGGGGCAGATACGCAGTATTTT	CASSSSRGAGGADTQYF
-	-	TRBV4-1	TRBJ1-2	TGCGCCAGCAGCCAAGATCGGGGGTCCTATGGCTACACCTTC	CASSQDRGSYGYTF
-	-	TRBV5-5	TRBJ1-1	TGTGCCAGCTTCAGTTCAGGGGTCCCTGAAGCTTTCTTT	CASFSSGVPEAFF
-	TRBD2	TRBV10-2	TRBJ2-5	TGCGCCAGCTCCCAGACTAGCGGATACCAAGAGACCCAGTACTTC	CASSQTSGYQETQYF
-	-	TRBV9	TRBJ1-3	TGTGCCAGCAGCCTTAATGTGGTAGACGGAACCTCTGGAAACACCATATATTTT	CASSLNVVDGTSGNTIYF
-	-	TRBV27	TRBJ2-3	TGTGCCAGCAGTTTTGTGGGGGGCACAGATACGCAGTATTTT	CASSFVGGTDTQYF
-	-	TRBV5-5	TRBJ1-3	TGTGCCAGCACGTCCGGGACACCGACCAACTCTGGAAACACCATATATTTT	CASTSGTPTNSGNTIYF
-	-	TRBV7-6	TRBJ1-5	TGTGCCAGCAGCAATCGACTGGGGCCAGATCAGCCCCAGCATTTT	CASSNRLGPDQPQHF
few	TRBD1	TRBV19	TRBJ1-1	TGTGCCAGTAGTACGGGACAGTTCACTGAAGCTTTCTTT	CASSTGQFTEAFF
-	-	TRBV7-6	TRBJ1-5	TGTGCCAGCAGCTACGGACCGGCTGATAATCAGCCCCAGCATTTT	CASSYGPADNQPQHF
few	-	TRBV5-6	TRBJ2-7	TGTGCCAGCAGCTTGGGGACACCATACGAGCAGTACTTC	CASSLGTPYEQYF
once	-	TRBV10-3	TRBJ2-7	TGTGCCATCAGTGAGTCGATGGGGGTGACAGACTCCTACGAGCAGTACTTC	CAISESMGVTDSYEQYF
-	TRBD2	TRBV9	TRBJ2-2	TGTGCCAGCAGCGTAGCGAGCGGGGGGGCCGGGGAGCTGTTTTTT	CASSVASGGAGELFF
once	TRBD2	TRBV13	TRBJ2-5	TGTGCCAGCAGCTTAGCGTTCCCGGGGGAGGGGCAAGAGACCCAGTACTTC	CASSLAFPGEGQETQYF
-	TRBD1	TRBV25-1	TRBJ1-6	TGTGCCAGCAGTGGGAGGGGGCATAATTCACCCCTCCACTTT	CASSGRGHNSPLHF